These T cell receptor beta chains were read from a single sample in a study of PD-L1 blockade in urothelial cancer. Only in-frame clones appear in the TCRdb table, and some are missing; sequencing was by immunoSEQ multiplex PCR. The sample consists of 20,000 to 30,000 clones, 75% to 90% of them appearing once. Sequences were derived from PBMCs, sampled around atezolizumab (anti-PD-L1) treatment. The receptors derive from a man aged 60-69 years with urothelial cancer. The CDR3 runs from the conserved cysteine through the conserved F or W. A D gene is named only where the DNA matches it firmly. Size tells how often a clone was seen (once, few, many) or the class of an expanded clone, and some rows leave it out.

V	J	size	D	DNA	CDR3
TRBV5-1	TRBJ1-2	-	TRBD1	TGCGCCAGCAGCTCAGCCGGGACAGGGGCCAGGTCGGGCTACACCTTC	CASSSAGTGARSGYTF
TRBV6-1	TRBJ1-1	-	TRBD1	TGTGCCAGCAGTGATTCGACAGGGGGAGACACTGAAGCTTTCTTT	CASSDSTGGDTEAFF
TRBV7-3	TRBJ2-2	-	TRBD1	TGTGCCAGCAGCATGGGACAGGGGGCTTTTACCGGGGAGCTGTTTTTT	CASSMGQGAFTGELFF
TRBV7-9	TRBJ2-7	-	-	TGTGCCAGCAGCTTAAGACTAGGGGACGAGCAGTACTTC	CASSLRLGDEQYF
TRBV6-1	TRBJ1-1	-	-	TGTGCCAGCAGTGTGGGGGGAAACACTGAAGCTTTCTTT	CASSVGGNTEAFF
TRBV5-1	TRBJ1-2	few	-	TGCGCCAGCGCCCCTTCGCCGGGGAACTATGGCTACACCTTC	CASAPSPGNYGYTF
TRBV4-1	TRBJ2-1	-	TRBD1	TGCGCCAGCAGCCAACCCGGACAGGGCTCCTACAATGAGCAGTTCTTC	CASSQPGQGSYNEQFF
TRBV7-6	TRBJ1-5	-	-	TGTGCCAGCAGCTTGGTCTTGGGAGCCAATCAGCCCCAGCATTTT	CASSLVLGANQPQHF
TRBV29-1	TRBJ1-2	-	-	TGCAGCGTTAGACAGGAAAATAACTATGGCTACACCTTC	CSVRQENNYGYTF
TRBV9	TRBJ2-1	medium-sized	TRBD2	TGTGCCAGCAGCGAGGCGGGGGGGCCTTTCAATGAGCAGTTCTTC	CASSEAGGPFNEQFF
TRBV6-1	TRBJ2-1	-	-	TGTGCCAGCACCCCGACTGGAAGCTCCTACAATGAGCAGTTCTTC	CASTPTGSSYNEQFF
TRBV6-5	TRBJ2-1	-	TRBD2	TGTGCCAGCAGTTACAGGACTAGCGGGTTGGGGTCTGAGCAGTTCTTC	CASSYRTSGLGSEQFF
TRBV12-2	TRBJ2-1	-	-	TGTGCAAGTCGCTCGGGACTAGCGGGAGGGGATGAGCAGTTCTTC	CASRSGLAGGDEQFF
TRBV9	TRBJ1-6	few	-	TGTGCCAGCAGCGTAGCGGGGGGGAGAAATTCACCCCTCCACTTT	CASSVAGGRNSPLHF
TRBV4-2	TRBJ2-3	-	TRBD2	TGTGCCAGCAGCCACGCGGGAGGGGAGGCAGATACGCAGTATTTT	CASSHAGGEADTQYF
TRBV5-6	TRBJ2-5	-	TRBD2	TGTGCCAGCAGCTTGTTAGCGGGGGGCCTTCAAGAGACCCAGTACTTC	CASSLLAGGLQETQYF
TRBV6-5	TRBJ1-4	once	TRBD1	TGTGCCAGCAGAGACAGGGGGCGAACGGGTGAAAAACTGTTTTTT	CASRDRGRTGEKLFF
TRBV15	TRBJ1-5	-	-	TGTGCCACCAGCAGAGATCGGGTGGGTTCGGGCAATCAGCCCCAGCATTTT	CATSRDRVGSGNQPQHF
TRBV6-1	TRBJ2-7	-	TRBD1	TGTGCCACGGGACAGGGTTACGAGCAGTACTTC	CATGQGYEQYF
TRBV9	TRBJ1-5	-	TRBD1	TGTGCCAGCAGCTGGACAGGGGATAGCAATCAGCCCCAGCATTTT	CASSWTGDSNQPQHF
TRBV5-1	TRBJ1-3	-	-	TGCGCCAGCAGCTTGGTCCCAAACTCTGGAAACACCATATATTTT	CASSLVPNSGNTIYF
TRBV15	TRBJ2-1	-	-	TGTGCCACCAGCAGAGTATCCCTAGTAGGCAATGAGCAGTTCTTC	CATSRVSLVGNEQFF